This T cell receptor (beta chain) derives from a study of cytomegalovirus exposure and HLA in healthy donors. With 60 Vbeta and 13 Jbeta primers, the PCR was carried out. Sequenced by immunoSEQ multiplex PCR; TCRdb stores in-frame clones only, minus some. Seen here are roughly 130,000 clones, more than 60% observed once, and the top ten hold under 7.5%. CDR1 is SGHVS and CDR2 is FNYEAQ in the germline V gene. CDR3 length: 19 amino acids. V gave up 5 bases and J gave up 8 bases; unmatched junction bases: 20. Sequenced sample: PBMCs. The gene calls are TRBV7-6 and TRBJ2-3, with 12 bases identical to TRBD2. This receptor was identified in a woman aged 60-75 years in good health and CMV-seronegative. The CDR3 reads CASSPSSGTSGPHAITQYF. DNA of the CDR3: TGTGCCAGCAGCCCCTCGTCCGGGACTAGCGGGCCACATGCTATTACGCAGTATTTT.